The rows below give T cell receptor beta chains drawn from one sample of a study of vaccination and CD4 T cells after COVID-19. TCRdb passed the PCR reads through MiXCR, listing each CDR3 protein once. The sample holds about 8,200 distinct CDR3 sequences, approximately 51% seen once. The antigens these receptors bind are not known. The specimen sequenced was CD4+ T cells from blood, cultured in vitro. Receptor source: a human donor in good health. Each CDR3 is given without its conserved first and last residue. The order of the fields is clone size, D gene, V gene, J gene, CDR3 protein. A D gene is named only where the DNA matches it firmly. Size values are once, few and many counts, or a class for expanded clones, and some rows have none.

clone size: -
D gene: -
V gene: TRBV12-3/TRBV12-4
J gene: TRBJ2-6
CDR3 protein: ASSGRPNVLT

clone size: few
D gene: TRBD1
V gene: TRBV27
J gene: TRBJ2-1
CDR3 protein: ASSFLGGTYNEQF

clone size: once
D gene: TRBD2
V gene: TRBV6-1
J gene: TRBJ2-3
CDR3 protein: ASSDGASGPHTDTQY

clone size: -
D gene: -
V gene: TRBV19
J gene: TRBJ1-5
CDR3 protein: ASQLGPSNQPQH

clone size: -
D gene: -
V gene: TRBV7-9
J gene: TRBJ1-1
CDR3 protein: ASSLLQSNTEAF

clone size: -
D gene: -
V gene: TRBV7-2
J gene: TRBJ2-7
CDR3 protein: ASSYRSSYEQY

clone size: few
D gene: -
V gene: TRBV6-1
J gene: TRBJ2-3
CDR3 protein: ASRRGVGADTQY

clone size: -
D gene: -
V gene: TRBV11-2
J gene: TRBJ1-6
CDR3 protein: ASSLGRSSYNSPLH

clone size: -
D gene: TRBD2
V gene: TRBV19
J gene: TRBJ2-3
CDR3 protein: ASRLLAGGPTDTQY

clone size: few
D gene: -
V gene: TRBV6-5
J gene: TRBJ2-5
CDR3 protein: ASSFRSQETQY

clone size: -
D gene: -
V gene: TRBV28
J gene: TRBJ1-1
CDR3 protein: ASSLLGVSEAF

clone size: -
D gene: -
V gene: TRBV20-1
J gene: TRBJ1-2
CDR3 protein: SAAGAIYGYT

clone size: -
D gene: -
V gene: TRBV19
J gene: TRBJ2-2
CDR3 protein: ASSMAKAGELF

clone size: -
D gene: -
V gene: TRBV15
J gene: TRBJ1-1
CDR3 protein: ATTPGRGGNTEAF

clone size: -
D gene: TRBD1
V gene: TRBV5-5
J gene: TRBJ1-2
CDR3 protein: ASSGDGTGNGYT

clone size: -
D gene: -
V gene: TRBV2
J gene: TRBJ1-2
CDR3 protein: ASSEFGDGYT

clone size: -
D gene: -
V gene: TRBV7-9
J gene: TRBJ1-2
CDR3 protein: ASSLVHHGYT

clone size: -
D gene: -
V gene: TRBV24-1
J gene: TRBJ1-4
CDR3 protein: AIRASGNEKLF

clone size: few
D gene: -
V gene: TRBV4-1
J gene: TRBJ2-7
CDR3 protein: ASSPSGDEQY

clone size: -
D gene: -
V gene: TRBV27
J gene: TRBJ1-2
CDR3 protein: ASSLILGEYGYT

clone size: -
D gene: -
V gene: TRBV6-1
J gene: TRBJ2-7
CDR3 protein: ASSPDLVLVEQY

clone size: few
D gene: -
V gene: TRBV6-1
J gene: TRBJ2-7
CDR3 protein: ASIGEFQYYEQY

clone size: once
D gene: -
V gene: TRBV7-9
J gene: TRBJ2-2
CDR3 protein: ASRWSNTGELF

clone size: -
D gene: -
V gene: TRBV7-2
J gene: TRBJ2-3
CDR3 protein: ASSLGTADTQY

clone size: -
D gene: TRBD2
V gene: TRBV20-1
J gene: TRBJ2-7
CDR3 protein: SALAGSSNEQY

clone size: -
D gene: TRBD2
V gene: TRBV7-2
J gene: TRBJ2-7
CDR3 protein: ASSLTGTSAEQY

clone size: -
D gene: -
V gene: TRBV7-2
J gene: TRBJ1-2
CDR3 protein: ASSLGVGGGYT

clone size: -
D gene: -
V gene: TRBV6-5
J gene: TRBJ2-7
CDR3 protein: ASSWTAGSGEQY

clone size: -
D gene: TRBD1
V gene: TRBV6-5
J gene: TRBJ1-1
CDR3 protein: ASSSTGGMNTEAF

clone size: -
D gene: -
V gene: TRBV6-1
J gene: TRBJ1-5
CDR3 protein: ASSVSGNQPQH

clone size: few
D gene: -
V gene: TRBV27
J gene: TRBJ1-6
CDR3 protein: ASSLGVTSSYNSPLH

clone size: few
D gene: -
V gene: TRBV19
J gene: TRBJ1-5
CDR3 protein: ASSPGDRNQPQH

clone size: few
D gene: -
V gene: TRBV27
J gene: TRBJ1-1
CDR3 protein: ASRTTMNTEAF

clone size: few
D gene: -
V gene: TRBV20-1
J gene: TRBJ1-5
CDR3 protein: SAQRVSGNQPQH

clone size: few
D gene: -
V gene: TRBV7-2
J gene: TRBJ1-1
CDR3 protein: ASSSKRVTEAF

clone size: few
D gene: -
V gene: TRBV7-9
J gene: TRBJ1-1
CDR3 protein: ASRAFGYTEAF